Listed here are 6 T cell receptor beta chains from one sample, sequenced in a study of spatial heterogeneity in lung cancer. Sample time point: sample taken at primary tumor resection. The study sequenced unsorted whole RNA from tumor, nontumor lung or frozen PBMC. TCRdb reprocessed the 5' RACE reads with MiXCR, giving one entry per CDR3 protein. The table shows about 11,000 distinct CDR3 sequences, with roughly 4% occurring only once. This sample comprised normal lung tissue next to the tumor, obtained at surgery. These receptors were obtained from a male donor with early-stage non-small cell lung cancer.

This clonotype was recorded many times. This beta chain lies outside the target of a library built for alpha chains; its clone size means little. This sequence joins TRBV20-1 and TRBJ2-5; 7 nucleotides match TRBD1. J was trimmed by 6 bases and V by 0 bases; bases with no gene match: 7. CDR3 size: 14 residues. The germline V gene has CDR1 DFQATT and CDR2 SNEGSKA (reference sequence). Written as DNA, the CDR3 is TGCAGTGCTAGAGATCTACAGGGGCGGCAGACCCAGTACTTC. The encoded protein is CSARDLQGRQTQYF.

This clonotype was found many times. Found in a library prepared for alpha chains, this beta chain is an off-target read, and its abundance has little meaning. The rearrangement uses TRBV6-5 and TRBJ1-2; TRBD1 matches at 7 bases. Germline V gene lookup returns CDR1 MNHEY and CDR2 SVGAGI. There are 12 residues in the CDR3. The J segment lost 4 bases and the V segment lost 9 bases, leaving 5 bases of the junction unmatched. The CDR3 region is CASLDRAYGYTF. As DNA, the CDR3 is TGTGCCAGTCTCGACAGGGCCTATGGCTACACCTTC.

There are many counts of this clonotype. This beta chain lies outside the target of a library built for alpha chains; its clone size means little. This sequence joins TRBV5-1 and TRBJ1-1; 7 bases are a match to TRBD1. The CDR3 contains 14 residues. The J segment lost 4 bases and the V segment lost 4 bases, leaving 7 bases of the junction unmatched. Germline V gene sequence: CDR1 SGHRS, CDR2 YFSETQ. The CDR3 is CASSPRQGGTEAFF. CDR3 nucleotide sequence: TGCGCCAGCAGCCCAAGACAGGGTGGCACTGAAGCTTTCTTT.

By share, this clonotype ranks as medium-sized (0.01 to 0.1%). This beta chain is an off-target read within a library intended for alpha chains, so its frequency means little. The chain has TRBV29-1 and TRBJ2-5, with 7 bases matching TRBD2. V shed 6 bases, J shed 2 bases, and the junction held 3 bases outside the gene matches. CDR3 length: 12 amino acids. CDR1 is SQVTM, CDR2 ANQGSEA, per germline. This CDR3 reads CSVGGGQETQYF. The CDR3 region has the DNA TGCAGCGTGGGGGGAGGGCAAGAGACCCAGTACTTC. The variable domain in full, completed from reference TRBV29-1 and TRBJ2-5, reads SAVISQKPSRDICQRGTSLTIQCQVDSQVTMMFWYRQQPGQSLTLIATANQGSEATYESGFVIDKFPISRPNLTFSTLTVSNMSPEDSSIYLCSVGGGQETQYFGPGTRLLVL.

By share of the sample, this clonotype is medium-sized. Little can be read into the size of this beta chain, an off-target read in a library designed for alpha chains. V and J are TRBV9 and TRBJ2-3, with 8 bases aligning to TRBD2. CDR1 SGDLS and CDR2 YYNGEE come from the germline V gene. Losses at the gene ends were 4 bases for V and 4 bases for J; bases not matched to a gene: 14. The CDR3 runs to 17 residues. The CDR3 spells CASSPTNRGGRSDTQYF. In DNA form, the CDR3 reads TGTGCCAGCAGCCCGACAAACCGGGGGGGCCGGTCAGATACGCAGTATTTT.

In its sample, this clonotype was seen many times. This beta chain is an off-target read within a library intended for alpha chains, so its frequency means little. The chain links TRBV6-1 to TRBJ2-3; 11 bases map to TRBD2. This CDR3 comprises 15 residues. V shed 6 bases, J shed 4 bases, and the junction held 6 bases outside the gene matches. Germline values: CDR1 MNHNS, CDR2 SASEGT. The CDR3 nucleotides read TGTGCCAGCAGAGTAGCGGGGGGGACGTCAGATACGCAGTATTTT. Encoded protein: CASRVAGGTSDTQYF.